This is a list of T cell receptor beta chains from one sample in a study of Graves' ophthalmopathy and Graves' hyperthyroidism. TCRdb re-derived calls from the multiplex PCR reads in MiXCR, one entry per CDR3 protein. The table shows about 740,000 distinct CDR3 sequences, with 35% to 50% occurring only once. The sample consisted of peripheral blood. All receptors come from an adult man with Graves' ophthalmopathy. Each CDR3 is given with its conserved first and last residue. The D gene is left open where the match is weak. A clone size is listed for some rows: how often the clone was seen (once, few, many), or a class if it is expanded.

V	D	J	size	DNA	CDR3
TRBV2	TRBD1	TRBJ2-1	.	TGTGCCAGCAGTGAACGACAGGGGAGATCCAATGAGCAGTTCTTC	CASSERQGRSNEQFF
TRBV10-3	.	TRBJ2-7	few	TGTGCCAGCAGTCCCCAAGTTGGCTACGAGCAGTACTTC	CASSPQVGYEQYF
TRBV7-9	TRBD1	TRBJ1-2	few	TGTGCCAGCAGCCAAGGCGAACCACAGGGGGCACGGGGTGGCTACACCTTC	CASSQGEPQGARGGYTF
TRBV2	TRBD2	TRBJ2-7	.	TGTGCGTCGGGCATCGCGGGAGGCTCCTACGAGCAGTACTTC	CASGIAGGSYEQYF
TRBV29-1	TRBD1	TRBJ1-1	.	TGCAGCGTGACCGGACAGGGGTCGGGGACTGAAGCTTTCTTT	CSVTGQGSGTEAFF
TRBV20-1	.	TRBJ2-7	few	TGCAGTGCCTATTGGCACAGGGACTACGAGCAGTACTTC	CSAYWHRDYEQYF
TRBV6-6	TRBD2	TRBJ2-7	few	TGTGCCAGCAGTTTTAGGGCGGGAGAGAACGAGCAGTACTTC	CASSFRAGENEQYF
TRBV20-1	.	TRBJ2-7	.	TGCAGTGCTAGATCTTTCGAGGGGGTCCCCGAGCAGTACTTC	CSARSFEGVPEQYF
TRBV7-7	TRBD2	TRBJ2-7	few	TGTGCCAGCAGCAAAAGCCGGGGACTAGCGGAGCAGTACTTC	CASSKSRGLAEQYF
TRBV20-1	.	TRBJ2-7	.	TGCAGTGCTAGAGATGCCCGACATACCTACGAGCAGTACTTC	CSARDARHTYEQYF
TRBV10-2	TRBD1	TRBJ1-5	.	TGTGCCACCGGGAGGGCGATACAGGGGGCGGGTCAGCCCCAGCATTTT	CATGRAIQGAGQPQHF
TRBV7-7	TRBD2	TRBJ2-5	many	TGTGCTAGCAGCTCTGCCAGGACTAGCGGGCAAGAGACCCAGTACTTC	CASSSARTSGQETQYF
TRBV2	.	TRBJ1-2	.	TGTGCCAGCAACCAAGATCTATCCGGCTATGGCTACACCTTC	CASNQDLSGYGYTF
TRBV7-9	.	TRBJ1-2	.	TGTGCCAGCAGCTCTCCATCCCAGGGGCGGAATGGCTGCACCTTC	CASSSPSQGRNGCTF
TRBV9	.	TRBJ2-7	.	TGTGCCAGCAGCGTAGCTTTGGGGGGGCTTTACGAGCAGTACTTC	CASSVALGGLYEQYF
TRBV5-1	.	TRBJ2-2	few	TGCGCCAGCAGCTTGGAAGGACACAACACCGGGGAGCTGTTTTTT	CASSLEGHNTGELFF
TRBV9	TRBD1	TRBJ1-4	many	TGTGCCAGCAGCGTAGGTGGGACAGGGGGTGAAAAACTGTTTTTT	CASSVGGTGGEKLFF
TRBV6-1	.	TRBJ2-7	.	TGTGCCAGCCGACAGGTTTTGGACGAGCAGTACTTC	CASRQVLDEQYF
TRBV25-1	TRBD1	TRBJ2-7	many	TGTGCCAGCAGTGAATGGGGGACAGGGACCACCTACGAGCAGTACTTC	CASSEWGTGTTYEQYF
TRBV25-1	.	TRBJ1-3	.	TGTGCCAGCAGTGATAGTGCCGGGGGGGCTGGAAACACCATATATTTT	CASSDSAGGAGNTIYF
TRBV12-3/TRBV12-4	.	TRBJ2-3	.	TGTGCCAGCAGTTACGGCATGGCGGTAGGCACAGATACGCAGTATTTT	CASSYGMAVGTDTQYF
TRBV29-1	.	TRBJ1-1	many	TGCAGCGTTGCGAGCAACACGAACACTGAAGCTTTCTTT	CSVASNTNTEAFF
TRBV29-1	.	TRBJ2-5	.	TGCAGCGTTGAAGTCGGGACAGGGGTAGCGGGGGCGGTTTCGGAGACCCAGTACTTC	CSVEVGTGVAGAVSETQYF
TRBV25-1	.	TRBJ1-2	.	TGTGCCAGCAGTGCCGGGACACGTTACCCCTATGGCTACACCTTC	CASSAGTRYPYGYTF
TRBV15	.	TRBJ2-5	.	TGTGCCACCAGCAGCGTGCGCGGGGAGGAGACCCAGTACTTC	CATSSVRGEETQYF
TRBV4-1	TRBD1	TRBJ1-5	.	TGCGCCAGCAGCCAAGGAGCAGGGGGGATTAATCAGCCCCAGCATTTT	CASSQGAGGINQPQHF
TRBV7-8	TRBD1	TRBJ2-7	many	TGTGCCAGCAGCCCTTACCCTAACAGGGGGCTGTACTTC	CASSPYPNRGLYF